This T cell receptor beta chain was observed in a study of shared clonotypes between healthy human individuals. There are 14 residues in the CDR3. The ends lost 9 bases at V and 3 bases at J; junction bases unmatched: 10. CDR1 and CDR2 from the germline V gene are SNHLY and FYNNEI. The table came from immunoSEQ multiplex PCR; TCRdb's copy has only in-frame clones and leaves some out. Of about 2 million clones in the sample, 85% to 95% were seen once. This TCR came from a young man in good health. Sequences were obtained from naive CD4+ T cells sorted from blood. Described subset: CD45RA+ positively selected. The chain employs TRBV2 and TRBJ2-5; 7 nucleotides line up with TRBD1. The CDR3 DNA follows: TGTGCCAGTCGTACAGGGGTAGCAAAAGAGACCCAGTACTTC. As protein: CASRTGVAKETQYF.